This T cell receptor beta chain was profiled in a study of monozygotic twins with inflammatory bowel disease. Study-wide results and limits: Distinction of different T cell subtypes was not possible. Twins with IBD were found to have lower TCRbeta diversity (inverse Simpson) than healthy co-twins. The existence of one strong signal or clonotype linked to IBD lacked support.

By frequency, this clonotype registers medium-sized. Its antigen is unknown. The CDR3 contains 13 residues. The germline gives CDR1 SNHLY, CDR2 FYNNEI. Added by template switching were UMIs that each held a 6-nucleotide sample barcode. TCRdb reanalyzed the 5' RACE reads, giving one entry per CDR3 protein sequence and no DNA. The sample data list 440,000 or so distinct CDR3 sequences. Sequenced: blood. This chain connects TRBV2 to TRBJ2-5; TCRdb's D call, TRBD2, is unchecked because there is no DNA. This TCR was sampled from a human donor with ulcerative colitis or Crohn's disease, or a healthy co-twin of an affected twin (not recorded which). The chain's CDR3 is CASSKGLAETQYF.